A selection of T cell receptor beta chains follows, all from one sample in a study of regulatory T cells in long-lasting Graves disease. TCRdb re-called the multiplex PCR reads with MiXCR, one entry per CDR3 protein. The sample holds roughly 560,000 distinct CDR3 sequences; about 12% are singletons and the top ten take almost 9%. Separately, the same data were catalogued under a study of T cells in Graves' hyperthyroidism and ophthalmopathy.

The sequencing here drew on peripheral blood mononuclear cells (PBMCs), taken at new diagnosis, from a patient treated with antithyroid drugs. These receptors all come from a woman aged 25 to 39 with Graves disease. The CDR3 runs from the conserved cysteine through the conserved F or W. A D gene is named only where the DNA matches it firmly. Not every row has a clone size; where given, it reads once, few, many or a size class.

d_call,cdr3_length,v_call,j_call,clone_size,cdr3_nt,cdr3_aa
TRBD2,19,TRBV9,TRBJ2-2,few,TGTGCCAGCAGCTCCAGGACTAGCGGGGGTGGGGACGACACCGGGGAGCTGTTTTTT,CASSSRTSGGGDDTGELFF
TRBD2,19,TRBV14,TRBJ2-7,few,TGTGCCAGCAGCCAAGGGACAATCATCGGGACTAGCGGGCCGTACGAGCAGTACTTC,CASSQGTIIGTSGPYEQYF
.,16,TRBV20-1,TRBJ2-3,many,TGCAGTGCCACCCCACAGGGAGCAAGTGAGTCAGATACGCAGTATTTT,CSATPQGASESDTQYF
TRBD2,15,TRBV6-5,TRBJ2-7,many,TGTGCCAGCAGTTCATCCGGGACTAGCAGGGACGGACAGTACTTC,CASSSSGTSRDGQYF
.,15,TRBV28,TRBJ2-7,many,TGTGCCAGCAGTCTCCCCCGAGGCGGAACCTACGAGCAGTACTTC,CASSLPRGGTYEQYF
.,15,TRBV10-2,TRBJ1-2,many,TGCGCCAGCAGTGAGTCGAAAGTCCTAAGAAATGGCTACACCTTC,CASSESKVLRNGYTF
.,14,TRBV27,TRBJ1-2,many,TGTGCCAGCAGTTTCTCTCCAGGGGTCTATGGCTACACCTTC,CASSFSPGVYGYTF
.,14,TRBV3-1,TRBJ1-1,few,TGTGCCAGCAGCCAAGGGAGGATATTCACTGAAGCTTTCTTT,CASSQGRIFTEAFF
TRBD2,17,TRBV7-3,TRBJ2-3,many,TGTGCCAGCAGCTTGGACGGGACTAGCGGGAGCACAGATACGCAGTATTTT,CASSLDGTSGSTDTQYF
.,13,TRBV9,TRBJ2-2,.,TGTGCCAGCAGCCTCAGGGGTTCCGGGGAGCTGTTTTTT,CASSLRGSGELFF
TRBD1,15,TRBV15,TRBJ1-5,many,TGTGCCACCAGCAGAATTGACAGGGTTAATCAGCCCCAGCATTTT,CATSRIDRVNQPQHF
TRBD1,15,TRBV29-1,TRBJ1-1,few,TGCAGCGTCGTAAATACAGGGGGGATGAACACTGAAGCTTTCTTT,CSVVNTGGMNTEAFF
TRBD2,15,TRBV12-3/TRBV12-4,TRBJ2-1,.,TGTGCCAGCAGTTTTCCCGGGACTAGGTTACATGAGCAGTTCTTC,CASSFPGTRLHEQFF
.,14,TRBV27,TRBJ2-1,many,TGTGCCAGCACCATGGTAGGGTCCGGCGATGAGCAGTTCTTC,CASTMVGSGDEQFF
.,13,TRBV29-1,TRBJ1-5,many,TGCAGCGTTGGGACAGATATGGGTCAGCCCCAGCATTTT,CSVGTDMGQPQHF
TRBD1,15,TRBV27,TRBJ1-2,many,TGTGCCAGCAGTGGTGGGACAGGCCTATACTATGGCTACACCTTC,CASSGGTGLYYGYTF
.,18,TRBV6-2/TRBV6-3,TRBJ1-5,many,TGTGCCAGCAGTGCTGGGCCCTCATTCGGATTCACAGGGATGCCCCAGCATTTT,CASSAGPSFGFTGMPQHF
TRBD1,15,TRBV3-1,TRBJ2-4,many,TGTGCCAGCAGCCAAACCCCCGACAGGGCCACGCTTCAGTACTTC,CASSQTPDRATLQYF
.,15,TRBV5-1,TRBJ2-1,once,TGCGCCAGCAGCTTGGCCGGGCAAGTACGTGACGAGCAGTTCTTC,CASSLAGQVRDEQFF
.,10,TRBV29-1,TRBJ1-1,.,TGCAGCGTCGATGAAACTGAAGCTTTCTTT,CSVDETEAFF
TRBD1,15,TRBV7-2,TRBJ2-3,many,TGTGCCAGCAGCCTTCGGACAGGGGGCACAGATACGCAGTATTTT,CASSLRTGGTDTQYF
.,14,TRBV24-1,TRBJ1-1,many,TGTGCCACCAGTGATCAGTCGGGGGGCACTGAAGCTTTCTTT,CATSDQSGGTEAFF